This T cell receptor (beta chain) stems from a study of cytomegalovirus exposure and HLA in healthy donors. Trimming at V came to 0 bases and at J to 4 bases, leaving 5 bases not matched to a gene. CDR1 SGDLS and CDR2 YYNGEE come from the germline V gene. The CDR3 is made up of 17 amino acids. The PCR employed 60 Vbeta primers together with 13 Jbeta primers. Repertoires were generated with immunoSEQ multiplex PCR, while TCRdb's copy carries only in-frame clones and drops some. In the table there are 150,000 to 200,000 clones, around 83% of which are singletons. This sequence was found in a man in his fifties in good health and CMV-seropositive. The rearrangement joins TRBV9 to TRBJ2-1, with 12 bases that match TRBD2. The sample taken for sequencing was PBMCs. CDR3 residues: CASSVVGLAGKYNEQFF. CDR3 sequence (DNA): TGTGCCAGCAGCGTAGTTGGACTAGCGGGAAAATACAATGAGCAGTTCTTC.